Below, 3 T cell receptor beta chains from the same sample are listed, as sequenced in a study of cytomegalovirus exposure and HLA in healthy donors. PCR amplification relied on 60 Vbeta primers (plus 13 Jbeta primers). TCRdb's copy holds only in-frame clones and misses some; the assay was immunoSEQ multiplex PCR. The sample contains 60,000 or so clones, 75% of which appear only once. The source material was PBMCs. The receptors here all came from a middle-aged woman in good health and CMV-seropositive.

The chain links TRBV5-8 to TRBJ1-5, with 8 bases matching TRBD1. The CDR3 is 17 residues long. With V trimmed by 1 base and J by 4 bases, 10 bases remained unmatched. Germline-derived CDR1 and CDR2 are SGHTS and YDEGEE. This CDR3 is CASSLRSGGAGNQPQHF. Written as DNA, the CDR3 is TGTGCCAGCAGCTTGAGGTCAGGGGGCGCCGGTAATCAGCCCCAGCATTTT.

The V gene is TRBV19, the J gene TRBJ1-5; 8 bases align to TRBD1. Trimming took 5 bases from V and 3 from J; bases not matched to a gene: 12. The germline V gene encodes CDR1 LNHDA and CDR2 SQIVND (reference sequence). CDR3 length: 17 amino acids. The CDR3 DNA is TGTGCCAGTAGTTCCCGACAGGGGTCCGGCTTCAATCAGCCCCAGCATTTT. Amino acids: CASSSRQGSGFNQPQHF.

CDR3 residues: CASTLGLGPETQYF. In DNA form, the CDR3 reads TGTGCCAGCACCTTGGGACTAGGACCCGAGACCCAGTACTTC. V and J are TRBV11-2 and TRBJ2-5; 8 bases fit TRBD2. With V trimmed by 7 bases and J by 5 bases, 9 bases remained unmatched. The CDR3 has 14 amino acids. Germline assignment: CDR1 SGHAT and CDR2 FQNNGV.